The 22 T cell receptor beta chains listed next were all sequenced from one sample in a study of T cells in Graves' hyperthyroidism and ophthalmopathy. It was RNA transcripts that yielded the amplified TCR beta CDR3 regions. TCR CDR3 underwent first-round RT-PCR with the HTBI primer set. From the multiplex PCR reads, TCRdb called clonotypes with MiXCR, one entry per CDR3 protein. The sample contains fewer than 800,000 distinct CDR3 sequences, roughly 17% of which appear only once. Sequenced input: blood. The receptors shown here come from a man younger than 35 with Graves' hyperthyroidism.

The sample holds a few counts of this clonotype. V gene TRBV12-3 or TRBV12-4 combines with J gene TRBJ2-1; TRBD2 agrees at 8 bases. The CDR3 sequence is 15 residues long. Trimming took 7 bases from V and 7 from J; bases not matched to a gene: 12. CDR3 DNA: TGTGCCAGCATCCTAAGCACGGGAGGGACGAATGAGCAGTTCTTC. Translation: CASILSTGGTNEQFF.

This clonotype was recorded many times. The J gene is TRBJ1-1, the V gene TRBV28; D is undetermined. There are 12 residues in the CDR3. The V end was cut by 6 bases, the J end by 2 bases, with 7 bases between. In germline, CDR1 is MDHEN, CDR2 SYDVKM. CDR3 sequence reads: CASSSANTEAFF. The DNA of the CDR3 is TGTGCCAGCAGCTCAGCTAACACTGAAGCTTTCTTT.

This clonotype came up many times. This sequence joins TRBV20-1 and TRBJ2-1; 15 nucleotides align to TRBD2. Germline assignment: CDR1 DFQATT and CDR2 SNEGSKA (reference sequence). The trim removed 0 bases at V and 9 bases at J, leaving 12 bases unmatched. The CDR3 is 18 amino acids. The DNA for the CDR3 is TGCAGTGCTAGAGATGAGGACAGGGGACTAGCGGGAGGCTCTGAGCAGTTCTTC. Amino acid sequence: CSARDEDRGLAGGSEQFF.

The table lists this clonotype with many counts. The V and J genes are TRBV20-1 and TRBJ2-1; 9 bases are shared with TRBD2. This CDR3 contains 14 residues. The junction had 5 bases not matched to a gene; V was cut back by 6 bases and J by 2 bases. Germline-derived CDR1 and CDR2 are DFQATT and SNEGSKA (reference sequence). The CDR3 sequence: CSASSGSAYNEQFF. CDR3 bases: TGCAGTGCAAGTAGCGGGAGCGCCTACAATGAGCAGTTCTTC.

Points on this clonotype: A much bigger clone sits one base away, suggesting this may be a read error. As the CDR3 is not closed by the conserved phenylalanine or tryptophan, this likely results from a read error. The J gene is TRBJ2-7, the V gene TRBV7-9; D gene unclear. In germline, CDR1 is SEHNR, CDR2 FQNEAQ (reference sequence). The CDR3 sequence is 14 residues long. V lost 5 bases, J lost 0 bases, and 11 bases lay in between. CDR3 region: CASSIRRDSYEQYL. CDR3 sequence (DNA): TGTGCCAGCAGCATCCGGCGAGACTCCTACGAGCAGTACCTC.

This clonotype was observed a few times. The J gene is TRBJ1-5, the V gene TRBV12-3 or TRBV12-4; D is unclear. Trimming left V 3 bases short and J 6 bases short, with 9 bases between. This CDR3 comprises 13 residues. CDR3 protein: CASSFSLSQPQHF. The CDR3, as DNA: TGTGCCAGCAGTTTCTCTCTGAGTCAGCCCCAGCATTTT.

This clonotype was detected ten times or more. The rearrangement joins TRBV12-3 or TRBV12-4 to TRBJ2-2; no firm D call. The V and J ends lost 1 base and 5 bases respectively, with 11 bases between them. The CDR3 is 15 amino acids. The CDR3 is CASSLDASWTGELFF. CDR3 sequence (DNA): TGTGCCAGCAGTTTAGACGCCAGTTGGACCGGGGAGCTGTTTTTT.

This clonotype was seen repeatedly, ten times or more. V is TRBV5-1 and J is TRBJ2-2; 7 bases match TRBD2. From germline, CDR1 is SGHRS and CDR2 YFSETQ. V was clipped by 3 bases and J by 5 bases; unmatched bases: 7. This CDR3 is built from 15 residues. For the CDR3, the DNA is TGCGCCAGCAGCTCTCAGGCCGGGGGGACCGGGGAGCTGTTTTTT. This gives the protein CASSSQAGGTGELFF.

V and J are TRBV7-9 and TRBJ2-1; 15 bases line up with TRBD2. The CDR3 has 17 amino acids. Germline V gives CDR1 SEHNR, CDR2 FQNEAQ (reference sequence). V lost 2 bases and J lost 7; bases outside the gene matches: 6. CDR3 loop: CASSLFRTSGRENEQFF. The DNA of the CDR3 is TGTGCCAGCAGCTTATTCCGGACTAGCGGGAGGGAAAATGAGCAGTTCTTC. Supplemented by reference TRBV7-9 and TRBJ2-1, the full variable domain reads DTGVSQNPRHKITKRGQNVTFRCDPISEHNRLYWYRQTLGQGPEFLTYFQNEAQLEKSRLLSDRFSAERPKGSFSTLEIQRTEQGDSAMYLCASSLFRTSGRENEQFFGPGTRLTVL.

The V gene is TRBV29-1, the J gene TRBJ2-1, with 10 bases matching TRBD2. This CDR3 has 19 amino acids. Germline V gene data show CDR1 as SQVTM and CDR2 as ANQGSEA. The ends lost 1 base at V and 9 bases at J; junction bases unmatched: 21. The CDR3 bases are TGCAGCGTTGAAGGTCCGTTATCCCCTAGCGGGAGTGCCAACAGTGAGCAGTTCTTC. Amino acid sequence: CSVEGPLSPSGSANSEQFF.

This rearrangement joins TRBV4-1 to TRBJ1-1, with D perhaps matching TRBD1 (6 bases). The CDR3 is made up of 14 amino acids. Germline CDR1 reads MGHRA; CDR2 reads YSYEKL. The germline V and J ends were trimmed by 5 bases and 4 bases, with 14 bases remaining between them. CDR3 region: CASSVQGVSTEAFF. The CDR3, as DNA: TGCGCCAGCAGCGTACAGGGTGTGAGCACTGAAGCTTTCTTT.

The CDR3 DNA reads as TGTGCCAGCAGCGCAGATAGCGGGAGCTTTGAGCAGTACTTC. Its protein is CASSADSGSFEQYF. The chain carries TRBV28 and TRBJ2-7, with 9 bases fitting TRBD2. V lost 6 bases, J lost 7 bases, and 10 bases stayed unmatched. The germline V gene encodes CDR1 MDHEN and CDR2 SYDVKM. The CDR3 sequence is 14 residues long.

This clonotype was found many times. J is TRBJ2-3 and V is TRBV12-3 or TRBV12-4; D is possibly TRBD1 (5 bases). The CDR3 spans 15 residues. The V end lost 2 bases, the J end lost 2 bases, and 11 bases lay between the germline ends. The CDR3 nucleotides are TGTGCCAGCAGTTTATTGGGCAGGGCCACAGATACGCAGTATTTT. Translating it yields CASSLLGRATDTQYF.

This clonotype was seen repeatedly, ten times or more. This chain joins TRBV29-1 and TRBJ2-7, with D possibly being TRBD1 (6 bases). The germline CDR1 and CDR2 sequences are SQVTM and ANQGSEA. V lost 4 bases, J lost 2 bases, and 15 bases lay in between. The CDR3 extends over 14 amino acids. CDR3: CSVAIDRIPYEQYF. The CDR3, as DNA: TGCAGCGTTGCTATTGACAGGATACCCTACGAGCAGTACTTC.

This clonotype was detected only a few times. The chain is built from TRBV20-1 and TRBJ2-1; D might be TRBD2 (6 bases). Trimming removed 3 bases at V and 3 bases at J, with 18 bases between. Germline CDR1 reads DFQATT; CDR2 reads SNEGSKA (reference sequence). CDR3 length: 16 amino acids. The CDR3: CSASPRLATGYNEQFF. The CDR3 DNA is TGCAGTGCTAGTCCCCGCCTAGCGACTGGCTACAATGAGCAGTTCTTC.

This clonotype has a count of ten or more. The V call is TRBV24-1, the J call TRBJ2-2; 8 positions match TRBD1. Germline values: CDR1 KGHDR, CDR2 SFDVKD. The CDR3 spans 13 residues. The V segment lost 10 bases and the J segment 4 bases; nucleotides outside the gene matches: 4. The DNA for the CDR3 is TGTGCCACAGAAGGACAGGGCACCGGGGAGCTGTTTTTT. Amino acids: CATEGQGTGELFF.

The sample holds many counts of this clonotype. This chain connects TRBV6-2 or TRBV6-3 to TRBJ2-1; D remains ambiguous. CDR3 length: 14 residues. The germline V gene has CDR1 MNHEY and CDR2 SVGEGT. V lost 1 base and J lost 5, with 9 bases in between. CDR3 sequence reads: CASSYWRLNNEQFF. The CDR3 DNA reads as TGTGCCAGCAGTTACTGGCGGTTGAACAATGAGCAGTTCTTC.

Many counts were recorded for this clonotype. The chain employs TRBV28 and TRBJ2-1, with D maybe TRBD2 (6 bases). The length of the CDR3 is 16 residues. Germline CDR1 and CDR2: MDHEN and SYDVKM. The V end lost 7 bases, the J end lost 2 bases, and 18 bases lay between the germline ends. This CDR3 is CASTALGRGPYNEQFF. CDR3 DNA sequence: TGTGCCAGCACTGCCCTCGGGAGAGGCCCCTACAATGAGCAGTTCTTC. Supplemented by reference TRBV28 and TRBJ2-1, the full variable domain reads DVKVTQSSRYLVKRTGEKVFLECVQDMDHENMFWYRQDPGLGLRLIYFSYDVKMKEKGDIPEGYSVSREKKERFSLILESASTNQTSMYLCASTALGRGPYNEQFFGPGTRLTVL.

This clonotype was recorded a few times. The chain carries TRBV4-1 and TRBJ2-1; 13 bases map to TRBD2. The V gene end was trimmed by 2 bases and the J gene end by 7 bases; junction bases not matched to a gene: 5. The length of the CDR3 is 16 residues. The germline gives CDR1 MGHRA, CDR2 YSYEKL. CDR3 region: CASSQPTSGRGNEQFF. The CDR3 coding sequence is TGCGCCAGCAGCCAACCTACTAGCGGGAGGGGGAATGAGCAGTTCTTC.

The rearrangement links TRBV19 to TRBJ1-1; 10 bases map to TRBD1. This CDR3 is 16 amino acids long. V was clipped by 10 bases and J by 11 bases; unmatched bases: 22. Germline loops: CDR1 LNHDA, CDR2 SQIVND (reference sequence). CDR3: CATSPKRSGTGEEAFF. In nucleotides, the CDR3 is TGTGCCACCTCCCCCAAGCGGTCCGGGACAGGGGAAGAGGCTTTCTTT. Supplemented by reference TRBV19 and TRBJ1-1, the full variable domain reads DGGITQSPKYLFRKEGQNVTLSCEQNLNHDAMYWYRQDPGQGLRLIYYSQIVNDFQKGDIAEGYSVSREKKESFPLTVTSAQKNPTAFYLCATSPKRSGTGEEAFFGQGTRLTVV.

V usage is TRBV27 and J usage is TRBJ2-1; D is uncertain. CDR3 length: 9 amino acids. The V end lost 7 bases, the J end lost 13 bases, and 8 bases lay between the germline ends. The germline V gene has CDR1 MNHEY and CDR2 SMNVEV (reference sequence). CDR3 in amino acids: CASNEEQFF. CDR3 nucleotide sequence: TGTGCCAGCAATGAGGAACAGTTCTTC.

This clonotype was detected only a few times. This sequence joins TRBV6-5 and TRBJ2-3; D is uncertain. This CDR3 is 18 amino acids long. V shed 2 bases and J shed 5 bases, with 23 bases lying between them. Per germline, CDR1 MNHEY and CDR2 SVGAGI. CDR3 in amino acids: CASSYRSGNKFVEDTQYF. The CDR3 nucleotides are TGTGCCAGCAGTTACCGATCCGGAAACAAATTCGTCGAAGATACGCAGTATTTT.